Listed below are T cell receptor beta chains from one sample, sequenced in a study of cytomegalovirus exposure and HLA in healthy donors. TCRdb keeps only in-frame clones here, not all; method: immunoSEQ multiplex PCR. This sample contains about 92,000 clones. The source material was PBMCs. All receptors come from a man aged 45-65 years in good health and CMV-seropositive. Both conserved end residues are part of each CDR3. Each record gives: CDR3 length, J gene, V gene, D gene, CDR3 DNA, CDR3 protein. D genes are given only for firm matches.

len: 11; j_gene: TRBJ1-2; v_gene: TRBV9; d_gene: TRBD1; CDR3nt: TGTGCCAGCAGCAGAGGGGGCGGCTACACCTTC; CDR3aa: CASSRGGGYTF
len: 15; j_gene: TRBJ2-2; v_gene: TRBV7-9; d_gene: TRBD2; CDR3nt: TGTGCCAGCAGCCCACCGGGGCTAGCGGGCGGATGGCTGTTTTTT; CDR3aa: CASSPPGLAGGWLFF
len: 13; j_gene: TRBJ2-3; v_gene: TRBV28; d_gene: NA; CDR3nt: TGTGCCAGCAGGTCGTATGGCACAGATACGCAGTATTTT; CDR3aa: CASRSYGTDTQYF
len: 15; j_gene: TRBJ1-2; v_gene: TRBV18; d_gene: NA; CDR3nt: TGTGCCAGCTCACCACCAACCAGGGGCCTTCATGGCTACACCTTC; CDR3aa: CASSPPTRGLHGYTF
len: 12; j_gene: TRBJ1-1; v_gene: TRBV7-2; d_gene: TRBD1; CDR3nt: TGTGCCAGCAGCTTAGGGACAGGCGCAACTTTCTTT; CDR3aa: CASSLGTGATFF
len: 17; j_gene: TRBJ1-1; v_gene: TRBV2; d_gene: NA; CDR3nt: TGTGCCAGCAGTGAAGCAACCAGGGGCGCATTGAACACTGAAGCTTTCTTT; CDR3aa: CASSEATRGALNTEAFF
len: 13; j_gene: TRBJ2-5; v_gene: TRBV2; d_gene: NA; CDR3nt: TGTGCCAGCAGTTACACTAGGGTGGAGACCCAGTACTTC; CDR3aa: CASSYTRVETQYF
len: 15; j_gene: TRBJ2-3; v_gene: TRBV9; d_gene: NA; CDR3nt: TGTGCCAGCAGTCTAGCCCCCGGCCACACAGATACGCAGTATTTT; CDR3aa: CASSLAPGHTDTQYF
len: 16; j_gene: TRBJ1-2; v_gene: TRBV4-2; d_gene: TRBD1; CDR3nt: TGTGCCAGCAGCCAACTTCGCGGACAGGGGTCGTATGGCTACACCTTC; CDR3aa: CASSQLRGQGSYGYTF
len: 13; j_gene: TRBJ2-1; v_gene: TRBV18; d_gene: TRBD2; CDR3nt: TGTGCCAGCTCGAGCGGGAGGGTTGGTGAGCAGTTCTTC; CDR3aa: CASSSGRVGEQFF
len: 14; j_gene: TRBJ1-4; v_gene: TRBV2; d_gene: TRBD1; CDR3nt: TGTGCCAGCAGTGTACTCACAGGGGGAGAAAAACTGTTTTTT; CDR3aa: CASSVLTGGEKLFF
len: 18; j_gene: TRBJ2-2; v_gene: TRBV4-2; d_gene: TRBD2; CDR3nt: TGTGCCAGCAGCAGAGCTTCGGGACTAGCGGGAGGGATCGGGGAGCTGTTTTTT; CDR3aa: CASSRASGLAGGIGELFF
len: 14; j_gene: TRBJ2-7; v_gene: TRBV18; d_gene: NA; CDR3nt: TGTGCCAGCTCGTCGGACTCTCAACGCTACGAGCAGTACTTC; CDR3aa: CASSSDSQRYEQYF
len: 14; j_gene: TRBJ2-1; v_gene: TRBV6-5; d_gene: NA; CDR3nt: TGTGCCAGCAGTTTTGGGCAGAGGCAGGGTGAGCAGTTCTTC; CDR3aa: CASSFGQRQGEQFF
len: 11; j_gene: TRBJ2-1; v_gene: TRBV5-4; d_gene: NA; CDR3nt: TGTGCCAGCAGCTTCTTAAATGAGCAGTTCTTC; CDR3aa: CASSFLNEQFF
len: 17; j_gene: TRBJ1-5; v_gene: TRBV18; d_gene: TRBD1; CDR3nt: TGTGCCAGCTCACCAGGAGCCGGGACAGGGAGGTATCAGCCCCAGCATTTT; CDR3aa: CASSPGAGTGRYQPQHF
len: 17; j_gene: TRBJ2-1; v_gene: TRBV4-1; d_gene: TRBD2; CDR3nt: TGCGCCAGCAGCCAAGAAGCGGGAGGCTTCTCCTACAATGAGCAGTTCTTC; CDR3aa: CASSQEAGGFSYNEQFF
len: 16; j_gene: TRBJ2-1; v_gene: TRBV7-6; d_gene: TRBD2; CDR3nt: TGTGCCAGCAGCCGGACTAGCGGGAGTGTGAGCGATGAGCAGTTCTTC; CDR3aa: CASSRTSGSVSDEQFF
len: 17; j_gene: TRBJ2-2; v_gene: TRBV25-1; d_gene: TRBD2; CDR3nt: TGTGCCAGCAGTGAACCCCCTTTAGCGGGAGGGGCCGGGGAGCTGTTTTTT; CDR3aa: CASSEPPLAGGAGELFF
len: 12; j_gene: TRBJ2-1; v_gene: TRBV27; d_gene: TRBD1; CDR3nt: TGTGCCAGCAGTTCCCAGGCGCAGGGGGAGTTCTTC; CDR3aa: CASSSQAQGEFF
len: 15; j_gene: TRBJ2-6; v_gene: TRBV9; d_gene: NA; CDR3nt: TGTGCCAGCAGCTTTTTTAGCTCTGGGGCCAACGTCCTGACTTTC; CDR3aa: CASSFFSSGANVLTF
len: 17; j_gene: TRBJ2-5; v_gene: TRBV7-2; d_gene: NA; CDR3nt: TGTGCCAGCAGCGAAAATCCCCCCCCAGGAGGGTGGGAGACCCAGTACTTC; CDR3aa: CASSENPPPGGWETQYF
len: 14; j_gene: TRBJ2-2; v_gene: TRBV4-2; d_gene: NA; CDR3nt: TGTGCCAGCAGCCTAAAAGAGGATGTCGGGGAGCTGTTTTTT; CDR3aa: CASSLKEDVGELFF
len: 15; j_gene: TRBJ1-5; v_gene: TRBV18; d_gene: TRBD1; CDR3nt: TGTGCCAGCTCACCCGGGGACAGGGCTGTGCAGCCCCAGCATTTT; CDR3aa: CASSPGDRAVQPQHF
len: 18; j_gene: TRBJ1-5; v_gene: TRBV19; d_gene: NA; CDR3nt: TGTGCCAGTAGTAGAGCCGCCGGGACACAATATAGCAATCAGCCCCAGCATTTT; CDR3aa: CASSRAAGTQYSNQPQHF